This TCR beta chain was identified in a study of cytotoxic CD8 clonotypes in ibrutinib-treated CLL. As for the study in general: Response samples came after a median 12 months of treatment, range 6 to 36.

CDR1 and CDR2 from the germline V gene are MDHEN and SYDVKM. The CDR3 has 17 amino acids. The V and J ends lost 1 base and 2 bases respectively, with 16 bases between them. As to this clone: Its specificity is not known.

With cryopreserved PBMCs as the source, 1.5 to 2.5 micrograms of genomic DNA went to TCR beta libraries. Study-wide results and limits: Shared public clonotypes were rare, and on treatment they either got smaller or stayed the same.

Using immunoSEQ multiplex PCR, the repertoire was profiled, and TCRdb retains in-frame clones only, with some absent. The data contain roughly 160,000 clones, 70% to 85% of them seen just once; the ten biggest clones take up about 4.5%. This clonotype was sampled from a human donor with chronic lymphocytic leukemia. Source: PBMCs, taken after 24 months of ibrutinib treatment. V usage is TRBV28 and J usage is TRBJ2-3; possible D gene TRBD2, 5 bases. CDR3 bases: TGTGCCAGCAGTTTATCGAATGGGCGGGCGGACACAGATACGCAGTATTTT. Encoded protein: CASSLSNGRADTDTQYF.